This T cell receptor (beta chain) appears in the sequencing data of a study of blood T cells in healthy people across ages. This clonotype has just a few counts. No antigen is known for it. Sample-barcoded 5' priming and a J-beta primer mix drove a second PCR of roughly 6 to 12 cycles. Each CDR3 protein gets one entry after TCRdb re-called the 5' RACE reads with MiXCR. The sample has around 1,100,000 distinct CDR3 sequences, 35% to 40% seen once. Study results and caveats: Strong correlation existed between TCR beta diversity and naive T cell percentage.

V shed 2 bases, J shed 4 bases, and the junction held 3 bases outside the gene matches. The CDR3 is 15 amino acids. Germline CDR1 LGHNA, CDR2 YSLEER. The chain couples TRBV4-3 to TRBJ1-4, with 8 bases identical to TRBD1. Sequenced input: blood. The clonotype comes from a young man in good health. CDR3 nucleotides: TGCGCCAGCAGCCAAAACAGGGGGAGTAATGAAAAACTGTTTTTT. It encodes CASSQNRGSNEKLFF.